The 25 T cell receptor beta chains presented below share a single source sample, sequenced in a study of cytotoxic CD8 clonotypes in ibrutinib-treated CLL. Generated by immunoSEQ multiplex PCR, the TCRdb table keeps only in-frame clones and is missing some. The sample comprises roughly 330,000 clones, 67% of which are singletons, and 6% to 6.5% rests with the top ten. Material: PBMCs, obtained after 36 months of ibrutinib treatment. Source of these receptors: a human donor with chronic lymphocytic leukemia.

The V and J genes are TRBV6-1 and TRBJ1-5; unclear D gene. Trimming shortened V by 2 bases and J by 6 bases, and 8 bases separated the two germline ends. This CDR3 spans 13 amino acids. Germline lookup yields CDR1 MNHNS and CDR2 SASEGT. For the CDR3, the DNA is TGTGCCAGCAGTGAAACAAAACCTCAGCCCCAGCATTTT. It specifies CASSETKPQPQHF.

This clone was detected a few times. The V and J genes are TRBV28 and TRBJ1-4, with unresolved D. The CDR3 is 11 amino acids. Germline V gene sequence: CDR1 MDHEN, CDR2 SYDVKM. The ends were cut back, 6 bases at V and 7 bases at J, with 6 bases in the middle. This chain's CDR3 is CASREGEKLFF. CDR3 nucleotides: TGTGCCAGCAGGGAAGGTGAAAAACTGTTTTTT.

This chain joins TRBV14 and TRBJ2-2; 12 nucleotides line up with TRBD2. The CDR3 runs to 16 residues. J was trimmed by 1 base and V by 6 bases; bases with no gene match: 3. From germline, CDR1 is SGHDN and CDR2 FVKESK. CDR3 protein: CASRPTSGGNTGELFF. In nucleotides, the CDR3 is TGTGCCAGCAGACCGACTAGCGGGGGGAACACCGGGGAGCTGTTTTTT. The full variable domain, in which reference TRBV14 and TRBJ2-2 provide the parts outside the CDR3, is EAGVTQFPSHSVIEKGQTVTLRCDPISGHDNLYWYRRVMGKEIKFLLHFVKESKQDESGMPNNRFLAERTGGTYSTLKVQPAELEDSGVYFCASRPTSGGNTGELFFGEGSRLTVL.

The rearrangement joins TRBV9 to TRBJ2-1; D possibly corresponds to TRBD2 (6 bases). In germline, CDR1 is SGDLS, CDR2 YYNGEE. The ends were cut back, 0 bases at V and 3 bases at J, with 16 bases in the middle. The CDR3 has 17 residues. The CDR3 here is CASSVGVPAGRYNEQFF. As DNA, the CDR3 is TGTGCCAGCAGCGTAGGAGTTCCCGCGGGGCGCTACAATGAGCAGTTCTTC.

This clone showed up just a few times. The J gene is TRBJ1-5, the V gene TRBV18, with a tentative D call TRBD1 (6 bases). V lost 3 bases and J 0 bases, leaving 12 bases between the germline ends. Germline-derived CDR1 and CDR2 are KGHSH and LQKENI. The CDR3 length is 16 residues. CDR3 protein: CASSPSSGDSNQPQHF. In nucleotides, the CDR3 is TGTGCCAGCTCACCTTCTTCAGGGGATAGCAATCAGCCCCAGCATTTT.

The rearrangement links TRBV29-1 to TRBJ2-7, with D perhaps TRBD2 (5 bases). This CDR3 is built from 14 residues. V was pared by 6 bases and J by 4 bases, with 19 bases between. Germline V CDR1 and CDR2: SQVTM, ANQGSEA. For the CDR3, the DNA is TGCAGCGTCGCGCAGAAACTAGGGATTTACGAGCAGTACTTC. It encodes CSVAQKLGIYEQYF.

This rearrangement joins TRBV9 to TRBJ1-2, with no clear D. Germline values: CDR1 SGDLS, CDR2 YYNGEE. V was clipped by 0 bases and J by 4 bases, with 13 bases between them. This CDR3 is built from 15 residues. As DNA, the CDR3 is TGTGCCAGCAGCGTAGTTAGAGGATTCTCCTATGGCTACACCTTC. Protein: CASSVVRGFSYGYTF.

This clone showed up just once. This chain joins TRBV5-1 and TRBJ2-7, with 10 bases aligning to TRBD1. This CDR3 contains 15 residues. V gave up 4 bases and J gave up 2 bases; unmatched junction bases: 6. Germline assignment: CDR1 SGHRS and CDR2 YFSETQ. CDR3 protein: CASSGTGTGAYEQYF. In nucleotides, the CDR3 is TGCGCCAGCAGCGGAACCGGGACAGGGGCCTACGAGCAGTACTTC.

The V gene is TRBV19, the J gene TRBJ2-7; TRBD1 matches 9 bases. Germline V lookup: CDR1 LNHDA, CDR2 SQIVND (reference sequence). V lost 4 bases, J lost 3 bases, and 7 bases stayed unmatched. This CDR3 has 15 residues. CDR3 residues: CASSSLPGQGYEQYF. The CDR3 DNA sequence: TGTGCCAGTAGTAGCTTACCGGGACAGGGCTACGAGCAGTACTTC.

The genes are TRBV5-1 and TRBJ1-4; maybe TRBD1 (6 bases). The CDR3 has 15 amino acids. V was trimmed by 3 bases and J by 8 bases, leaving 17 bases between them. Germline V gene sequence: CDR1 SGHRS, CDR2 YFSETQ. CDR3 bases: TGCGCCAGCAGCTGGGGGATTGCCCAGGGGGAAAAACTGTTTTTT. Its translation: CASSWGIAQGEKLFF.

This clone was picked up a small number of times. The same CDR3 can be traced to other DNA sequences in this sample. The V gene is TRBV29-1, the J gene TRBJ2-5; D is perhaps TRBD2 (5 bases). CDR3 length: 12 residues. Germline V lookup: CDR1 SQVTM, CDR2 ANQGSEA. The V and J ends lost 4 bases and 2 bases respectively, with 8 bases between them. CDR3 sequence reads: CSVGRGQETQYF. The CDR3 nucleotides read TGCAGCGTTGGTCGGGGACAAGAGACCCAGTACTTC.

The chain links TRBV7-8 to TRBJ2-5; possibly TRBD1 for D (5 bases). V lost 5 bases, J lost 7 bases, and 14 bases lay in between. The germline CDR1 and CDR2 sequences are SGHVS and FQNEAQ. The CDR3 has 13 residues. The CDR3 DNA is TGTGCCAGCAGCCCCAGGGTAGTGGGGACCCAGTACTTC. Its protein is CASSPRVVGTQYF. Based on the CDR3 plus reference TRBV7-8 and TRBJ2-5, the full variable domain is GAGVSQSPRYKVAKRGQDVALRCDPISGHVSLFWYQQALGQGPEFLTYFQNEAQLDKSGLPSDRFFAERPEGSVSTLKIQRTQQEDSAVYLCASSPRVVGTQYFGPGTRLLVL.

V usage is TRBV7-2 and J usage is TRBJ2-3; TRBD2 agrees at 7 bases. V shed 10 bases and J 0 bases; nucleotides not matched to a gene: 4. The CDR3 contains 13 residues. CDR1 is SGHTA, CDR2 FQGNSA, per germline. The CDR3 here is CATRLASTDTQYF. CDR3 coding DNA: TGTGCCACACGACTAGCTAGCACAGATACGCAGTATTTT.

This clone was recorded a few times. CDR3 sequence: CASSTSGQGKYEQYF. CDR3 in DNA: TGTGCCAGTAGTACGTCGGGACAAGGCAAATACGAGCAGTACTTC. The chain recombines TRBV19 with TRBJ2-7; tentative D call: TRBD1 (6 bases). Germline V lookup: CDR1 LNHDA, CDR2 SQIVND (reference sequence). The CDR3 runs to 15 residues. V was clipped by 4 bases and J by 4 bases, with 17 bases between them.

This chain joins TRBV4-2 and TRBJ1-2; D remains unclear. The ends were cut back, 4 bases at V and 6 bases at J, with 12 bases in the middle. The CDR3 consists of 13 residues. Germline CDR1 LGHNA, CDR2 YNFKEQ. The CDR3 here is CASSPSTGDGYTF. DNA for the CDR3: TGTGCCAGCAGCCCCTCTACGGGAGATGGCTACACCTTC.

This clone was seen a handful of times. V and J are TRBV4-3 and TRBJ1-2; maybe TRBD1 (5 bases). The germline V and J ends were trimmed by 6 bases and 4 bases, with 15 bases remaining between them. Per the germline V gene, CDR1 is LGHNA and CDR2 is YSLEER. The CDR3 sequence is 14 residues long. DNA for the CDR3: TGCGCCAGCAGGGAGATCGGGACGGCCTATGGCTACACCTTC. It specifies CASREIGTAYGYTF.

V gene TRBV5-1 combines with J gene TRBJ1-5, with a weak D call TRBD1 (5 bases). The CDR3 length is 15 residues. V lost 4 bases and J lost 5, with 16 bases in between. Germline V gives CDR1 SGHRS, CDR2 YFSETQ. CDR3 DNA: TGCGCCAGCAGCGAGGGGACGGATGGGCATCAGCCCCAGCATTTT. This translates into CASSEGTDGHQPQHF.

The chain carries TRBV6-1 and TRBJ1-5; D not certain. The CDR3 spans 14 residues. Germline lookup yields CDR1 MNHNS and CDR2 SASEGT. V lost 6 bases and J 5 bases, leaving 14 bases between the germline ends. CDR3 nucleotide sequence: TGTGCCAGCAGGCAGGTGGCAATTGATCAGCCCCAGCATTTT. Translating it yields CASRQVAIDQPQHF.

The rearrangement links TRBV5-1 to TRBJ2-1; 7 bases are a match to TRBD1. The CDR3 loop spans 18 amino acids. Germline CDR1 and CDR2: SGHRS and YFSETQ. Germline trimming cut 1 base from V and 1 base from J; bases unmatched to any gene: 11. The chain's CDR3 is CASSLLGGRGNSYNEQFF. Written as DNA, the CDR3 is TGCGCCAGCAGCTTGCTTGGTGGCAGGGGGAATTCCTACAATGAGCAGTTCTTC.

The rearrangement joins TRBV7-2 to TRBJ2-5; 10 bases are shared with TRBD2. The CDR3 has 16 residues. The germline CDR1 and CDR2 sequences are SGHTA and FQGNSA. V lost 0 bases and J lost 5; bases outside the gene matches: 6. CDR3 protein: CASSLAPTSGMETQYF. CDR3 coding DNA: TGTGCCAGCAGCTTAGCCCCAACTAGCGGGATGGAGACCCAGTACTTC.

The rearrangement links TRBV10-3 to TRBJ2-3; D not resolved. Trimming took off 4 bases at V and 2 bases at J, with 7 bases between the two ends. Germline CDR1 reads ENHRY; CDR2 reads SYGVKD. The CDR3 covers 13 residues. CDR3 in amino acids: CAISARVTDTQYF. The CDR3 DNA reads as TGTGCCATCAGTGCCAGAGTCACAGATACGCAGTATTTT.

This chain uses TRBV2 with TRBJ2-2; no reliable D call. Trimming pared 9 bases from V and 7 bases from J, leaving 12 bases between. CDR3 length equals 12 residues. The germline V gene encodes CDR1 SNHLY and CDR2 FYNNEI. The CDR3 spells CASKTSHGELFF. CDR3 sequence (DNA): TGTGCCAGTAAAACCTCGCACGGGGAGCTGTTTTTT.

The chain links TRBV5-1 to TRBJ2-3, with 11 bases matching TRBD1. The CDR3 totals 15 residues. Trimming removed 4 bases from V and 3 bases from J; junction bases left unmatched: 4. Germline values: CDR1 SGHRS, CDR2 YFSETQ. The CDR3 is CASSEGTGGTDTQYF. CDR3 nucleotides: TGCGCCAGCAGCGAGGGGACAGGGGGGACAGATACGCAGTATTTT.

V and J are TRBV28 and TRBJ1-3; D may be TRBD1 (6 bases). The germline V gene encodes CDR1 MDHEN and CDR2 SYDVKM. The ends were cut back, 1 base at V and 2 bases at J, with 9 bases in the middle. This CDR3 contains 15 residues. The CDR3 protein is CASSLYRGAGNTIYF. The CDR3 DNA reads as TGTGCCAGCAGTTTATATAGGGGGGCTGGAAACACCATATATTTT.

This clone has only a few counts. The chain combines TRBV2 with TRBJ2-2; TRBD2 matches at 11 bases. Germline V gives CDR1 SNHLY, CDR2 FYNNEI. V lost 11 bases to trimming and J lost 4 bases; unmatched junction nucleotides: 9. This CDR3 comprises 15 residues. The CDR3 DNA follows: TGTGCCGGCTCGGGGCTAGCGGGGGGCACCGGGGAGCTGTTTTTT. This codes for CAGSGLAGGTGELFF.